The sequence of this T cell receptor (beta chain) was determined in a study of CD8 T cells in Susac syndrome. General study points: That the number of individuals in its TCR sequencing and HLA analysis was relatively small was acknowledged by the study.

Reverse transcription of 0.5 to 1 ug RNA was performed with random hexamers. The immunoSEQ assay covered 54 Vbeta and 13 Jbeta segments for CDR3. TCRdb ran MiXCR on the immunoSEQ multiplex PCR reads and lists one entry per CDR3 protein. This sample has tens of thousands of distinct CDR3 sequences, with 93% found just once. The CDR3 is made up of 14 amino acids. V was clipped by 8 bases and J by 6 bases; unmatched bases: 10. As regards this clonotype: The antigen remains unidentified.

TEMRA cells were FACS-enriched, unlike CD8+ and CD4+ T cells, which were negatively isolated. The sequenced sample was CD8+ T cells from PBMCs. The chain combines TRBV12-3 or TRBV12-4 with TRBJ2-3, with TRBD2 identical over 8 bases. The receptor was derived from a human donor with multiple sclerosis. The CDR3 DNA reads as TGTGCCAGCGTCTGGCTAGCGGGTTCGGATACGCAGTATTTT. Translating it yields CASVWLAGSDTQYF.